The clone carrying this T cell receptor (beta chain) was seen ten or more times. Antigen unknown. This record comes from a study of shared clonotypes between healthy human individuals. Study observations and caveats: Enrolling few donors narrowed the genetic and exposure-history diversity that was represented.

Deep level was the assay's run setting. TCRdb keeps only in-frame clones here, not all; method: immunoSEQ multiplex PCR. The sample records about 470,000 clones, 70% to 80% being singletons. Healthy and HIV-negative, the adult donors had no recent acute infections or vaccinations. Adult Caucasians living in Nashville, Tennessee made up all of the donors. Sequencing was done on a sample of PBMCs. The TCR originated in a woman aged 40 to 50 in good health. Some clones in this sample may be carry-over from other donors' samples.

CDR3 nucleotides: TGTGCCAGCAGCTTAATGGTCGGGGGAAACAATGAGCAGTTCTTC. Its protein product is CASSLMVGGNNEQFF. V is TRBV11-2 and J is TRBJ2-1; the D gene is possibly TRBD2 (6 bases). V lost 2 bases, J lost 5 bases, and 13 bases lay in between. The CDR3 has 15 residues. Germline loops: CDR1 SGHAT, CDR2 FQNNGV.